These T cell receptor beta chains were read from a single sample in a study of cytotoxic CD8 clonotypes in ibrutinib-treated CLL. Data came from immunoSEQ multiplex PCR; TCRdb stores just in-frame clones and leaves some out. Among 150,000 to 200,000 clones listed, roughly 84% were seen once. The sequencing here drew on PBMCs, taken at disease progression, from a patient treated with ibrutinib. The receptors here all came from a human donor with chronic lymphocytic leukemia. Each CDR3 is given without its conserved first and last residue. Some rows mark clone size as missing; the rest say once, few, many or name a class of expanded clone.

cdr3_aa v_call clone_size j_call
ASSPDRGWGKETQY TRBV11-1 few TRBJ2-5
ASSRALGANEKLF TRBV5-1 . TRBJ1-4
ASTLRQGGTEAF TRBV28 . TRBJ1-1
ASSGGLGNEQF TRBV11-3 . TRBJ2-1
SVSRDRSTNEKLF TRBV29-1 . TRBJ1-4
ASSQENGAGGYT TRBV7-6 . TRBJ1-2
SVAPNSAFGDTQY TRBV29-1 . TRBJ2-3
ASSVGLAGGLNTDTQY TRBV9 . TRBJ2-3
ASSDQQGTNEKLF TRBV19 once TRBJ1-4
SVSDRGRSDEQF TRBV29-1 once TRBJ2-1
ASLPPWGSNQPQH TRBV27 . TRBJ1-5
ASSVIGENTIY TRBV9 . TRBJ1-3
ASSEARRTSGYNEQF TRBV6-1 once TRBJ2-1
ASSGGQGPRYEQY TRBV28 . TRBJ2-7
ASSNSGSSYNEQF TRBV6-5 . TRBJ2-1
AWSRNTEAF TRBV30 once TRBJ1-1
ASGGTGYSNQPQH TRBV7-3 . TRBJ1-5
ASSVTVNTEAF TRBV25-1 . TRBJ1-1
ASSQVGQGVGAF TRBV4-1 . TRBJ1-1
ASSLWTGLNTEAF TRBV4-1 . TRBJ1-1
ASSSGQNTEAF TRBV5-1 few TRBJ1-1
SVESPLGDIYGYT TRBV29-1 . TRBJ1-2
ASTSTSGALDTQY TRBV5-1 once TRBJ2-3
ASSPRPGETYNEQF TRBV4-1 . TRBJ2-1
ASSPTRAPATEAF TRBV7-2 . TRBJ1-1
ASSFSPDQPQH TRBV27 . TRBJ1-5
ASSLQTGNPEAF TRBV4-3 few TRBJ1-1
ASSRDVPSNTGELF TRBV19 . TRBJ2-2
ASSVGQGADYNEQF TRBV9 once TRBJ2-1
ASSFLTQTGGRYT TRBV7-2 . TRBJ1-2
ASTISYTGELF TRBV6-1 . TRBJ2-2
ASSPAGGEEETQY TRBV11-3 . TRBJ2-5
ASSQEGGARTEAF TRBV4-2 . TRBJ1-1
ASRPTGLYGYT TRBV28 . TRBJ1-2
ASSLAGTGGTDTQY TRBV5-1 . TRBJ2-3
ASSLAGGEQY TRBV5-1 . TRBJ2-7
ASKPEGATTSGRTDTQY TRBV27 few TRBJ2-3
ASERQGGRYEQY TRBV28 once TRBJ2-7